This T cell receptor beta chain appears in the sequencing data of a study of OX40 agonist ivuxolimab in advanced cancers. Findings and limits, study-wide: Among T cells, CD8+ cells averaged more expanded clones than CD4+ cells.

Note on this clone: No antigen is known for it.

CDR1 is MGHDK, CDR2 SYGVNS, per germline. The V gene end was trimmed by 2 bases and the J gene end by 5 bases; junction bases not matched to a gene: 11. CDR3 size: 16 residues. Profiled with immunoSEQ multiplex PCR; TCRdb holds only in-frame clones, not every one. The table shows over 65,000 clones, with more than 80% occurring only once. Patients who had autoimmune disease history or got systemic immunosuppression were left out. The sampling schedule covered blood at baseline, cycle 4 day 1, and cycle 7 day 1. The receptor was isolated from an adult with an advanced solid tumor such as melanoma, head and neck, liver or kidney cancer. Sequencing was performed on CD4+ or CD8+ T cells sorted from blood, taken in a trial of the OX40 agonist ivuxolimab. The V gene is TRBV25-1, the J gene TRBJ2-7; 8 nucleotides agree with TRBD2. CDR3 protein: CASSEGVAGLIDEQYF. The CDR3 bases are TGTGCCAGCAGTGAAGGGGTAGCGGGGCTTATCGACGAGCAGTACTTC.